The rows below give T cell receptor beta chains drawn from one sample of a study of regulatory dendritic cells for organ transplantation. Clones were sequenced by immunoSEQ multiplex PCR, and TCRdb holds only the in-frame ones, with some missing. The repertoire holds about 10,000 clones, with around 66% as singletons. Sequencing was done on a sample of memory CD8+ T cells from blood. The source of these receptors is a human donor in good health. The CDR3 runs from the conserved cysteine through the conserved F or W. The D gene is left open where the match is weak. The listing skips clone size in some rows; elsewhere it reads once, few, many or a size class.

v_call	j_call	clone_size	d_call	cdr3_nt	cdr3_aa
TRBV10-1	TRBJ2-7	NA	TRBD1	TGCGCCAGCAGTTCCGACGACCTAACCGGGACAGGCCAAGATGAGGGACCCTACGAGCAGTACTTC	CASSSDDLTGTGQDEGPYEQYF
TRBV6-5	TRBJ2-1	NA	NA	TGTGCCAGCAGTGGCGCCGGGACTTTGAACAATGAGCAGTTCTTC	CASSGAGTLNNEQFF
TRBV27	TRBJ2-7	few	NA	TGTGCCAGCAGCCTTACCATATCGTACGAGCAGTACTTC	CASSLTISYEQYF
TRBV5-5	TRBJ2-1	once	TRBD1	TGTGCCAGCAGCTCCGGGATACAGGGGATTTGGAACAATGAGCAGTTCTTC	CASSSGIQGIWNNEQFF
TRBV6-4	TRBJ2-3	NA	NA	TGTGCCAGCAGTGGAGTCGGGCAGGGAGATACGCAGTATTTT	CASSGVGQGDTQYF
TRBV7-9	TRBJ1-2	NA	NA	TGTGCCAGCAGCTTTGACGGGGGCGCCTATGGCTACACCTTC	CASSFDGGAYGYTF
TRBV7-2	TRBJ2-7	NA	NA	TGTGCCAGCAGCTTACTATCGGGAGCCGAGCAGTACTTC	CASSLLSGAEQYF
TRBV9	TRBJ1-1	few	TRBD1	TGTGCCAGCAGCGTGGTTAACAGGGGTGAAGCTTTCTTT	CASSVVNRGEAFF
TRBV30	TRBJ1-1	NA	NA	TGTGCCTGGGGGCTGGGCACTGAAGCTTTCTTT	CAWGLGTEAFF
TRBV7-9	TRBJ2-3	once	NA	TGTGCCAGCAGAAGCCCCTTAGGAACAGATACGCAGTATTTT	CASRSPLGTDTQYF
TRBV19	TRBJ2-2	once	TRBD1	TGTGCCAGTAGTATCCCCTTGACAGGGCCCGGGGAGCTGTTTTTT	CASSIPLTGPGELFF
TRBV4-1	TRBJ1-5	NA	NA	TGCGCCAGCAGCCGGAACTTCGACTTGAATCAGCCCCAGCATTTT	CASSRNFDLNQPQHF
TRBV4-1	TRBJ1-1	NA	NA	TGCGCCAGCAGCCAAGAGGATGGACGGTGGTTCACTGAAGCTTTCTTT	CASSQEDGRWFTEAFF
TRBV19	TRBJ2-1	NA	TRBD2	TGTGCCAGTTGTCTAGCGGCTGGCTACAATGAGCAGTTCTTC	CASCLAAGYNEQFF
TRBV27	TRBJ1-2	NA	NA	TGTGCCAGCAGTTATGGGGGCGCGGTTAATGGCTACACCTTC	CASSYGGAVNGYTF
TRBV6-1	TRBJ2-7	once	NA	TGTGCCAGCAGGACAGATTCCTACGAGCAGTACTTC	CASRTDSYEQYF
TRBV6-5	TRBJ1-1	NA	NA	TGTGCCAGCAGTTACTCGGCGGAAGGAATGAACACTGAAGCTTTCTTT	CASSYSAEGMNTEAFF
TRBV6-1	TRBJ2-6	NA	NA	TGTGCCTCGCTCCTAGGATCTGGGGCCAACGTCCTGACTTTC	CASLLGSGANVLTF
TRBV6-4	TRBJ2-3	NA	TRBD1	TGTGCCAGCAGCTTGACAGGGGGCGCAACAGATACGCAGTATTTT	CASSLTGGATDTQYF
TRBV6-4	TRBJ2-6	NA	NA	TGTGCCAGCAGTCAGCTCTCTGGGGCCAACGTCCTGACTTTC	CASSQLSGANVLTF
TRBV5-1	TRBJ2-7	NA	TRBD1	TGCGCCAGCAGCCCTGGGACAGTCTACGAGCAGTACTTC	CASSPGTVYEQYF
TRBV6-5	TRBJ2-7	NA	TRBD1	TGTGCCAGCAGTTACTCGACAGGGAGAATCTACGAGCAGTACTTC	CASSYSTGRIYEQYF
TRBV30	TRBJ1-3	NA	TRBD1	TGTGCCTGGAGTGTAATTCCCGGGACAGGGGGAAACACCATATATTTT	CAWSVIPGTGGNTIYF
TRBV1	TRBJ1-3	NA	NA	TGCACCAGCAGCCAAGATAGCTTCGTGCCGGGACAGAGAATCTCTGGAAACACCATATATTTT	CTSSQDSFVPGQRISGNTIYF
TRBV4-2	TRBJ2-1	NA	TRBD2	TGTGCCAGCAGCCAAAAGCGGGGGGATCTCAATGAGCAGTTCTTC	CASSQKRGDLNEQFF
TRBV6-6	TRBJ2-3	NA	TRBD2	TGTGCCAGCAGTAAAACTAGCGGGTATGCAGATACGCAGTATTTT	CASSKTSGYADTQYF
TRBV15	TRBJ2-1	NA	NA	TGTGCCACCAGCAGACTTCCAGGCAATGAGCAGTTCTTC	CATSRLPGNEQFF
TRBV15	TRBJ2-7	NA	NA	TGTGCCACCAGCACAGGGGTCGGCTACGAGCAGTACTTC	CATSTGVGYEQYF
TRBV6-5	TRBJ2-6	few	TRBD1	TGTGCCAGCAGTTTGGGACAGGGTTCTGGGGCCAACGTCCTGACTTTC	CASSLGQGSGANVLTF
TRBV4-2	TRBJ2-5	NA	NA	TGTGCCAGCAGCCAAGCGTCGGGAGTTCTGGAGACCCAGTACTTC	CASSQASGVLETQYF
TRBV4-1	TRBJ1-5	NA	TRBD1	TGCGCCAGCAGCCGTACAGGGGATCAGCCCCAGCATTTT	CASSRTGDQPQHF
TRBV13	TRBJ1-2	NA	TRBD1	TGTGCCAGCAGCTTTGGACAGGGGATCTATGGCTACACCTTC	CASSFGQGIYGYTF
TRBV7-8	TRBJ1-1	NA	TRBD1	TGTGCCAGCAGCTCCACAGGGGGGCAAACTGAAGCTTTCTTT	CASSSTGGQTEAFF
TRBV6-1	TRBJ1-5	NA	NA	TGTGCCAGCACCCGTTACGAATATCAGCCCCAGCATTTT	CASTRYEYQPQHF
TRBV11-2	TRBJ1-1	NA	NA	TGTGCCAGCAGCCTAAGACAGGAGAACACTGAAGCTTTCTTT	CASSLRQENTEAFF
TRBV6-4	TRBJ2-1	NA	TRBD2	TGTGCCAGCAGTGAGGAAGCGGGGTCCTACAATGAGCAGTTCTTC	CASSEEAGSYNEQFF
TRBV7-2	TRBJ2-2	NA	NA	TGTGCCAGCAGCTTGGGGGGGCGATACACCGGGGAGCTGTTTTTT	CASSLGGRYTGELFF
TRBV7-9	TRBJ2-3	NA	NA	TGTGCCAGCAGCTTCGGTTCGGCTAGCGATTATTACACAGATACGCAGTATTTT	CASSFGSASDYYTDTQYF
TRBV15	TRBJ2-7	once	NA	TGTGCCACCAGCCCGGACGGCTACGAGCAGTACTTC	CATSPDGYEQYF
TRBV5-6	TRBJ2-7	NA	NA	TGTGCCAGCGGGCAGGGAAATTACGAGCAGTACTTC	CASGQGNYEQYF
TRBV7-8	TRBJ2-5	NA	TRBD1	TGTGCCAGCAGCTTACAGGCCGGGACAGGGGACCAAGAGACCCAGTACTTC	CASSLQAGTGDQETQYF
TRBV19	TRBJ1-1	NA	NA	TGTGCCAGTAGTGAGACCCAGGGGATGAACACTGAAGCTTTCTTT	CASSETQGMNTEAFF
TRBV6-5	TRBJ2-3	NA	TRBD2	TGTGCCAGCAGTTACTCGGGGGGGAAGAACACAGATACGCAGTATTTT	CASSYSGGKNTDTQYF
TRBV7-9	TRBJ1-2	NA	TRBD1	TGTGCCAGCAGCTTGAGACAGGGGAACTATGGCTACACCTTC	CASSLRQGNYGYTF
TRBV5-6	TRBJ2-3	NA	NA	TGTGCCAGCAGCAGGGGGACTACCAGACGAGATACGCAGTATTTT	CASSRGTTRRDTQYF
TRBV7-9	TRBJ1-2	medium-sized	NA	TGTGCCAGCAGCTTTGACAGTTACTATGGCTACACCTTC	CASSFDSYYGYTF
TRBV9	TRBJ2-1	NA	TRBD1	TGTGCCAGCAGCGCTGTCCCGGGACAGGGCCTTTATGAGCAGTTCTTC	CASSAVPGQGLYEQFF
TRBV6-1	TRBJ2-2	NA	TRBD1	TGTGCCAGCAGTGAGGGTGAGGGGGCCGCCGGGGAGCTGTTTTTT	CASSEGEGAAGELFF
TRBV7-9	TRBJ1-5	NA	NA	TGTGCCAGCAGCTTAGGAAGTCAGCCCCAGCATTTT	CASSLGSQPQHF
TRBV7-3	TRBJ2-1	NA	TRBD2	TGTGCCAGCAGCTCGCGGGCCGGGACTAGCGGGAGGTTTATCCCCGGTGAGCAGTTCTTC	CASSSRAGTSGRFIPGEQFF
TRBV7-9	TRBJ1-2	few	NA	TGTGCCAGCAGCTTGAAAGGCTTTGAGGGCTACACCTTC	CASSLKGFEGYTF
TRBV5-4	TRBJ1-2	NA	TRBD1	TGTGCCAGCAGGGGACAGTACTATGGCTACACCTTC	CASRGQYYGYTF
TRBV4-3	TRBJ1-1	few	NA	TGCGCCAGCAGCCCGACACAGGGATCGAACACTGAAGCTTTCTTT	CASSPTQGSNTEAFF
TRBV27	TRBJ1-1	NA	NA	TGTGCCAGCAGTTTAACCGGGAGGGGCGTCGGTGTCTTAGGAGCTTTCTTT	CASSLTGRGVGVLGAFF
TRBV6-1	TRBJ2-1	NA	TRBD2	TGTGCCAGCAGGCTAAGGACTAGCGGGGGTAATGAGCAGTTCTTC	CASRLRTSGGNEQFF
TRBV4-1	TRBJ2-7	few	NA	TGCGCCAGCAGCCAAGGGATGGGGAGCGAGCAGTACTTC	CASSQGMGSEQYF
TRBV6-6	TRBJ2-7	NA	NA	TGTGCCAGCAGCCTTACCTACGAGCAGTACTTC	CASSLTYEQYF
TRBV6-1	TRBJ2-1	medium-sized	NA	TGTGCCAGCCTACCGAAATACAATGAGCAGTTCTTC	CASLPKYNEQFF
TRBV9	TRBJ2-3	few	NA	TGTGCCAGCAGCGTATCTGGGAAAACAGATACGCAGTATTTT	CASSVSGKTDTQYF